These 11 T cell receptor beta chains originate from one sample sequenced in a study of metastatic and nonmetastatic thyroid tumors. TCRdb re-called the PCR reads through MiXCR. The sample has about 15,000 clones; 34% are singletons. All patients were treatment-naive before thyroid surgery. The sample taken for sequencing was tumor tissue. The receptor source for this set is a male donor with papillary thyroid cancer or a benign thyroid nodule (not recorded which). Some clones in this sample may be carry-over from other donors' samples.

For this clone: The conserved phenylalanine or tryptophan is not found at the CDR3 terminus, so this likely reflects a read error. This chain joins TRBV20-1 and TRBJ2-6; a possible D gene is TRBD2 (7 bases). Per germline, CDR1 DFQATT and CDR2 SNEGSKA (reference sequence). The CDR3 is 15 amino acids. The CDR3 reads CSAMGGTRGANFLTL. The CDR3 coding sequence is TGCAGTGCTATGGGCGGGACTCGGGGGGCCAACTTCCTGACTCTC.

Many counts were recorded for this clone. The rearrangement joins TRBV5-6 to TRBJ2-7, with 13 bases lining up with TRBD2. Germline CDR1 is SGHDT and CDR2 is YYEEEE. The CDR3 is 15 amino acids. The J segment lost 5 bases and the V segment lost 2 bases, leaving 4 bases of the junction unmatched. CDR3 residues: CASSFRTSGRNEQYF. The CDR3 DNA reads TGTGCCAGCAGCTTCAGGACTAGCGGGAGAAACGAGCAGTACTTC.

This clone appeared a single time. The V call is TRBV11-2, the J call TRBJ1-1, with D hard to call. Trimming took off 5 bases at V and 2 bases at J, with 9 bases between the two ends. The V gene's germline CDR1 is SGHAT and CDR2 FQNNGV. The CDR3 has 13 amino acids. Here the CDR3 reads CASSPRTNTEAFF. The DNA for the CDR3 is TGTGCCAGCAGCCCACGGACTAACACTGAAGCTTTCTTT.

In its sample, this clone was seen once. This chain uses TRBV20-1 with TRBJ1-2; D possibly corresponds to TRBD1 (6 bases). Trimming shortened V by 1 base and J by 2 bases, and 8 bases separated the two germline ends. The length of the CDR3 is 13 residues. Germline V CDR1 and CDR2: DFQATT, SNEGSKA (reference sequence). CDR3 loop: CSARADRNYGYTF. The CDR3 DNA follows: TGCAGTGCTAGAGCGGACAGAAACTATGGCTACACCTTC.

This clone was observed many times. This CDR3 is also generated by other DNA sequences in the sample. Here the CDR3 DNA reads TGTGCCAGCAGCTTCATAAACCCGCGGGGCTCCTACGAGCAGTACTTC. It encodes CASSFINPRGSYEQYF. The gene calls are TRBV11-3 and TRBJ2-7, with D tentatively TRBD2 (6 bases). CDR1 and CDR2 from the germline V gene are SGHNT and YENEEA. V gave up 3 bases and J gave up 0 bases, with 15 bases separating them. CDR3 length equals 16 residues.

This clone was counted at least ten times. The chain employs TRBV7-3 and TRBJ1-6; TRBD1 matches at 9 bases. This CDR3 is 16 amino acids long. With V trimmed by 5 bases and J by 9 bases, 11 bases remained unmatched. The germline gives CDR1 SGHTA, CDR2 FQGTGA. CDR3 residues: CASSLLPGTGSSPLHF. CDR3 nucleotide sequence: TGTGCCAGCAGCCTCCTGCCCGGGACAGGGTCTTCACCCCTCCACTTT.

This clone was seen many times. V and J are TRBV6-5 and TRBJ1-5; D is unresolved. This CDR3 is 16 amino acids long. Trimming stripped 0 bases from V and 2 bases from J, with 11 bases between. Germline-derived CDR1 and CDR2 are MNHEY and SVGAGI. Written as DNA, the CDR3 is TGTGCCAGCAGTTACTCGACAAGGTATGGCAATCAGCCCCAGCATTTT. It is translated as CASSYSTRYGNQPQHF.

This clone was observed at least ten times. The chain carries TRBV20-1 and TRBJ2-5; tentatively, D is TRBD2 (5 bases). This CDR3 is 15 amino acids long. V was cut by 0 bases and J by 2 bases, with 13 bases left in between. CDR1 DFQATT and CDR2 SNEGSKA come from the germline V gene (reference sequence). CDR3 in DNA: TGCAGTGCTAGAGAGGCGCGGACTCTTCAAGAGACCCAGTACTTC. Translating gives CSAREARTLQETQYF.

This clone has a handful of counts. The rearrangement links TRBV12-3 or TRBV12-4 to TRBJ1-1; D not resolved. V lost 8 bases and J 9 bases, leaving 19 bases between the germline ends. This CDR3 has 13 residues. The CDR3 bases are TGTGCCAGCCGTGGAGGGTGGTGGACTCAAGCTTTCTTT. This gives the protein CASRGGWWTQAFF.

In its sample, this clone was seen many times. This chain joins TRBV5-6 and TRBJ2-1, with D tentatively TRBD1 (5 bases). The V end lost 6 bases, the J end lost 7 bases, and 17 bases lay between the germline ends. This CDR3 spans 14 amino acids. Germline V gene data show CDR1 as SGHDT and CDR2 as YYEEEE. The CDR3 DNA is TGTGCCAGCAACCAGGTTGACAGACCAAATGAGCAGTTCTTC. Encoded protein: CASNQVDRPNEQFF.

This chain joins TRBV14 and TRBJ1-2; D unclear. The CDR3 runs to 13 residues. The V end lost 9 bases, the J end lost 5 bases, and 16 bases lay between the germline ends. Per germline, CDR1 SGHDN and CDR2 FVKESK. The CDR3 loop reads CASSGESPYGYTF. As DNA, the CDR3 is TGTGCCAGTAGCGGCGAGAGTCCGTATGGCTACACCTTC.